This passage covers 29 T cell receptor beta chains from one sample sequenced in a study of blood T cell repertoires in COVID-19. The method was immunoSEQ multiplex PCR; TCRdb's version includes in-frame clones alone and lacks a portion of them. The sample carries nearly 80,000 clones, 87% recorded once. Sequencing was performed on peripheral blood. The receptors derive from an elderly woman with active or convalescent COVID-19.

The CDR3 DNA follows: TGTGCCAGCAGTACTACAGGGATGGGGGAGACCCAGTACTTC. This codes for CASSTTGMGETQYF. The chain couples TRBV7-9 to TRBJ2-5, with D maybe TRBD1 (6 bases). V lost 6 bases and J 5 bases, leaving 16 bases between the germline ends. Germline CDR1 SEHNR, CDR2 FQNEAQ (reference sequence). This CDR3 region has 14 residues. Full variable domain (remainder filled in from reference TRBV7-9 and TRBJ2-5): DTGVSQNPRHKITKRGQNVTFRCDPISEHNRLYWYRQTLGQGPEFLTYFQNEAQLEKSRLLSDRFSAERPKGSFSTLEIQRTEQGDSAMYLCASSTTGMGETQYFGPGTRLLVL.

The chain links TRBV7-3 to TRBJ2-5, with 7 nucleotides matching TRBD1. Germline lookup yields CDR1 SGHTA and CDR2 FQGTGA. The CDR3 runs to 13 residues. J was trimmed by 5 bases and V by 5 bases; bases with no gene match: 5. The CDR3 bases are TGTGCCAGCAGCCGAGGACAGGTCGAGACCCAGTACTTC. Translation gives CASSRGQVETQYF.

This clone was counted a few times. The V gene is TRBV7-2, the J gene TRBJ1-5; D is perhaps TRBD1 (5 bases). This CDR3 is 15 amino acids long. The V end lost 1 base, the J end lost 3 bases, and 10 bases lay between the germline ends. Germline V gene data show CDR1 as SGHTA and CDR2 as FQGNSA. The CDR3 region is CASSLELGVNQPQHF. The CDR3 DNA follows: TGTGCCAGCAGCTTAGAATTAGGGGTCAATCAGCCCCAGCATTTT.

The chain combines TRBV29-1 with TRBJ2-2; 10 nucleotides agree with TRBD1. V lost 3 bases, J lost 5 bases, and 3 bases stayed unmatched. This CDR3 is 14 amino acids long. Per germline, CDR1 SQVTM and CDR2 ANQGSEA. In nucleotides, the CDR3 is TGCAGCGTTGAGGGACAGGGGAGTACCGGGGAGCTGTTTTTT. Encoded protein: CSVEGQGSTGELFF.

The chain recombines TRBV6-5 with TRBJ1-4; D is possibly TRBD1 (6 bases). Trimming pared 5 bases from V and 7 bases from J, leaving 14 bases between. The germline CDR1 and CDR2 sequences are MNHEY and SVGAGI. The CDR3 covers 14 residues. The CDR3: CASSPTGRFEKLFF. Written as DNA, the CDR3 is TGTGCCAGCAGTCCGACAGGAAGGTTTGAAAAACTGTTTTTT.

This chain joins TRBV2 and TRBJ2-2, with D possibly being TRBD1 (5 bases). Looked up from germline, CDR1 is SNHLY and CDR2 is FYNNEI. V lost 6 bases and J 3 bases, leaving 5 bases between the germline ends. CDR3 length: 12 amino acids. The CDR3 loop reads CASRQDTGELFF. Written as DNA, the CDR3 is TGTGCCAGCAGACAGGACACCGGGGAGCTGTTTTTT.

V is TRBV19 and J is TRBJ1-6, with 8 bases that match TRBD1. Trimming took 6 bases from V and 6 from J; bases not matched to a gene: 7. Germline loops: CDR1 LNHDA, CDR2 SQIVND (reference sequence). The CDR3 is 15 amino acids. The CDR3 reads CASRFRDRRNSPLHF. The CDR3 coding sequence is TGTGCCAGTAGGTTTAGGGACAGGCGTAATTCACCCCTCCACTTT.

CDR3 nucleotides: TGTGCCAGCAGTACCGGGACACTGAGAGATACGCAGTATTTT. It encodes CASSTGTLRDTQYF. The chain employs TRBV5-5 and TRBJ2-3; D may be TRBD1 (6 bases). Deletions cut 5 bases from V and 5 bases from J, with 15 bases between. The CDR3 has 14 residues. The V gene's germline CDR1 is SGHKS and CDR2 YYEKEE (reference sequence).

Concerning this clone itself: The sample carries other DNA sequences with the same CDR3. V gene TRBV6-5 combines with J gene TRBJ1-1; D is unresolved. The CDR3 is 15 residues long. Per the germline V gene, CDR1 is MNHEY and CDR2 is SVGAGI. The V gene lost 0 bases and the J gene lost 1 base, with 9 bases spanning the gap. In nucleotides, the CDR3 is TGTGCCAGCAGTTACTCTGCCCGGGGGAACACTGAAGCTTTCTTT. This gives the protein CASSYSARGNTEAFF.

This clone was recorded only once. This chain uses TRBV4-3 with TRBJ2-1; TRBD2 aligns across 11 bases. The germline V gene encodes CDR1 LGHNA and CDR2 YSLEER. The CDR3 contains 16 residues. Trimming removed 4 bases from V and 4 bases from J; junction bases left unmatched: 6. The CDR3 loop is CASSRQLAGVYNEQFF. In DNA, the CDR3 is TGCGCCAGCAGCCGCCAACTAGCGGGAGTATACAATGAGCAGTTCTTC.

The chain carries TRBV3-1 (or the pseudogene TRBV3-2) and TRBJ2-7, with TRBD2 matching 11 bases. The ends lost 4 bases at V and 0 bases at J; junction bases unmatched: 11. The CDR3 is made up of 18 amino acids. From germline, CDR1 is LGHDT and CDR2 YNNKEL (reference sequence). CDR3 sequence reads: CASSRPGLAEDLSYEQYF. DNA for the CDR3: TGTGCCAGCAGCCGACCGGGACTAGCGGAGGACCTCTCCTACGAGCAGTACTTC.

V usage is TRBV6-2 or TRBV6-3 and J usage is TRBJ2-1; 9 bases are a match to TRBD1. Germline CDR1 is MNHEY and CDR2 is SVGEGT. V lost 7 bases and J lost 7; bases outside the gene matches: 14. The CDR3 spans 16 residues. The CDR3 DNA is TGTGCCAGCAATTATTCCCCCGGGACAGGGAGTAATGAGCAGTTCTTC. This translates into CASNYSPGTGSNEQFF.

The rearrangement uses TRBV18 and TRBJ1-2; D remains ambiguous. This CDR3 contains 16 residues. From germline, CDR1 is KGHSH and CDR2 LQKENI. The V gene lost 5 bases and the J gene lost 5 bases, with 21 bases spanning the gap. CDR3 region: CASSAGVRGLIYGYTF. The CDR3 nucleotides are TGTGCCAGCTCAGCAGGAGTAAGAGGACTAATTTATGGCTACACCTTC. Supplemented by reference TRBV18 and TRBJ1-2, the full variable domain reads NAGVMQNPRHLVRRRGQEARLRCSPMKGHSHVYWYRQLPEEGLKFMVYLQKENIIDESGMPKERFSAEFPKEGPSILRIQQVVRGDSAAYFCASSAGVRGLIYGYTFGSGTRLTVV.

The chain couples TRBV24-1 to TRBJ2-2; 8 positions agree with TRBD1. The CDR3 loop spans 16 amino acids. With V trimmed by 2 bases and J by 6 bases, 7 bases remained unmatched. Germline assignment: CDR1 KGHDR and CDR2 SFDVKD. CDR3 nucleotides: TGTGCCACCAGTGATTCCCTGGACAGGGCGGCCGGGGAGCTGTTTTTT. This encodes CATSDSLDRAAGELFF.

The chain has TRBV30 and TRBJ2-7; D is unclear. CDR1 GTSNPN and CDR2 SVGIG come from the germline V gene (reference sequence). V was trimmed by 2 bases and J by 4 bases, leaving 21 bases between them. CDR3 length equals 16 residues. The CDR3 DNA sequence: TGTGCCTGGAGTCCCCGACGGGTCCTGTTCTCTTACGAGCAGTACTTC. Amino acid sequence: CAWSPRRVLFSYEQYF. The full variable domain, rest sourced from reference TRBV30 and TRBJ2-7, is SQTIHQWPATLVQPVGSPLSLECTVEGTSNPNLYWYRQAAGRGLQLLFYSVGIGQISSEVPQNLSASRPQDRQFILSSKKLLLSDSGFYLCAWSPRRVLFSYEQYFGPGTRLTVT.

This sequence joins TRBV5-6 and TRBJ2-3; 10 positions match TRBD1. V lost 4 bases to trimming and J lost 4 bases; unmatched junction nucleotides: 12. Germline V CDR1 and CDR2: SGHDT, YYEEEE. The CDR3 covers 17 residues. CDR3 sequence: CASSPVDGTGVPDTQYF. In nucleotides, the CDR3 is TGTGCCAGCAGCCCCGTGGACGGGACAGGGGTGCCAGATACGCAGTATTTT. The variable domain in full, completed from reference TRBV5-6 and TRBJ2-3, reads DAGVTQSPTHLIKTRGQQVTLRCSPKSGHDTVSWYQQALGQGPQFIFQYYEEEERQRGNFPDRFSGHQFPNYSSELNVNALLLGDSALYLCASSPVDGTGVPDTQYFGPGTRLTVL.

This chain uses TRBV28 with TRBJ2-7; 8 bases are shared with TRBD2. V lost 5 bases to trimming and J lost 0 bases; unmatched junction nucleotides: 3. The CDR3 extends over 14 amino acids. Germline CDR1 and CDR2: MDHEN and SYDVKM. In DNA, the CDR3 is TGTGCCAGCAGTCCAGCGGGGGTCTCCTACGAGCAGTACTTC. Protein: CASSPAGVSYEQYF.

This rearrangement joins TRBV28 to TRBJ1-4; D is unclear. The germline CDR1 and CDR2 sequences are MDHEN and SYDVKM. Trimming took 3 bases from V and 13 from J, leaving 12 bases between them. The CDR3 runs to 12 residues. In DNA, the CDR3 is TGTGCCAGCAGTTTTTCTGAGATCCCACTGTTTTTT. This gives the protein CASSFSEIPLFF.

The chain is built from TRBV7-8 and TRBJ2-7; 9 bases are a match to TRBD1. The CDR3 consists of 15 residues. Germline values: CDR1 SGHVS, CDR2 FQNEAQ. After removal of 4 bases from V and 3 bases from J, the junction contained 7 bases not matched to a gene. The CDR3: CASSWGQGIVYEQYF. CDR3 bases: TGTGCCAGCAGCTGGGGACAGGGTATCGTCTACGAGCAGTACTTC.

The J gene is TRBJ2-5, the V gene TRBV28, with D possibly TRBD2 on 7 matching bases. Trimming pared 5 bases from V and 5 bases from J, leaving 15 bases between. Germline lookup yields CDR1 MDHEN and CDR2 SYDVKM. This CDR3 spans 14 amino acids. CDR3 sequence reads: CASSVGGGAETQYF. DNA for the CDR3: TGTGCCAGCAGTGTGGGGGGGGGCGCGGAGACCCAGTACTTC.

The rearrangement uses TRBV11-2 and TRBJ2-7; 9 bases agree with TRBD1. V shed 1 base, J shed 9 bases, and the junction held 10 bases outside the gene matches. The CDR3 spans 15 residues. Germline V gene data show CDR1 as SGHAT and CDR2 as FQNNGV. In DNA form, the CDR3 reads TGTGCCAGCAGCTTAGTTCCGGGACAGGGTACCACGCAGTACTTC. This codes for CASSLVPGQGTTQYF.

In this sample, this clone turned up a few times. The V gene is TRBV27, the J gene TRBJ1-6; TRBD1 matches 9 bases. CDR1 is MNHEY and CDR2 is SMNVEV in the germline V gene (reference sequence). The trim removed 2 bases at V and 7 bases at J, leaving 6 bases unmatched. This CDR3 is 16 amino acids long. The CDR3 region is CASSLKQGAWNSPLHF. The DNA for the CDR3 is TGTGCCAGCAGTTTAAAACAGGGGGCCTGGAATTCACCCCTCCACTTT.

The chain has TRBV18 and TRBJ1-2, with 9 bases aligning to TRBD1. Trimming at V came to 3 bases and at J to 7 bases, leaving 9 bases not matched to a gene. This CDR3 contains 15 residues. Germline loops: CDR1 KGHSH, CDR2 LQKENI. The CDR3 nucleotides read TGTGCCAGCTCACCCCCGGGACAGGGATTGAGTGGCTACACCTTC. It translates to CASSPPGQGLSGYTF.

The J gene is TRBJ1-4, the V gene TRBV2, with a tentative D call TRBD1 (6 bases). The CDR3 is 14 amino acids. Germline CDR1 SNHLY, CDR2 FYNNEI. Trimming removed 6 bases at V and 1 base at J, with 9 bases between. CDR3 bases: TGTGCCAGCAGGGAACAGGGAACTAATGAAAAACTGTTTTTT. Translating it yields CASREQGTNEKLFF.

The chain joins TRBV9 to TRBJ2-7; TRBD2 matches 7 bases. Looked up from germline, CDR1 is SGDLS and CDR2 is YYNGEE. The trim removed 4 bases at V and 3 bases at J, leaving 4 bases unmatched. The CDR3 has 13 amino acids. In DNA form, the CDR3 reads TGTGCCAGCAGCTCCGGACTAGTCTACGAGCAGTACTTC. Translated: CASSSGLVYEQYF.

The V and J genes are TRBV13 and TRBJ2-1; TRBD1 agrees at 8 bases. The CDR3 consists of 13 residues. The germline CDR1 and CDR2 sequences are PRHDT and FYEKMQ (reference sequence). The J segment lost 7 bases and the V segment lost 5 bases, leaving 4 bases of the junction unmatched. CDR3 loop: CASSQGAWNEQFF. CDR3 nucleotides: TGTGCCAGCAGCCAGGGGGCCTGGAATGAGCAGTTCTTC.

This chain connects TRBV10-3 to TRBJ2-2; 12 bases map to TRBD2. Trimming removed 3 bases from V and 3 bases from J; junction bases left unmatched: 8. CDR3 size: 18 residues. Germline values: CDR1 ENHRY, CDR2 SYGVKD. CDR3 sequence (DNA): TGTGCCATCAGTGAAGCGAGGAGACTAGCGGGAGACACCGGGGAGCTGTTTTTT. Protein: CAISEARRLAGDTGELFF.

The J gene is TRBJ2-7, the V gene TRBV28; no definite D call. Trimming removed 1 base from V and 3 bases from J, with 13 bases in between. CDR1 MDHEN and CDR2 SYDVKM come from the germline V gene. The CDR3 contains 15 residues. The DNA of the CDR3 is TGTGCCAGCAGTTTATTGGGCCGGTCAAGCTACGAGCAGTACTTC. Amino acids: CASSLLGRSSYEQYF.

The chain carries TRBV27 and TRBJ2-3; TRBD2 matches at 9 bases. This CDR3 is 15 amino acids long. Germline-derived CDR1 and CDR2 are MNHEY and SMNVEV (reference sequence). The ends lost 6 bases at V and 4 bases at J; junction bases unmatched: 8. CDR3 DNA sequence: TGTGCCAGCAGCTTTAGCGGGAGTCATGCAGATACGCAGTATTTT. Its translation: CASSFSGSHADTQYF.